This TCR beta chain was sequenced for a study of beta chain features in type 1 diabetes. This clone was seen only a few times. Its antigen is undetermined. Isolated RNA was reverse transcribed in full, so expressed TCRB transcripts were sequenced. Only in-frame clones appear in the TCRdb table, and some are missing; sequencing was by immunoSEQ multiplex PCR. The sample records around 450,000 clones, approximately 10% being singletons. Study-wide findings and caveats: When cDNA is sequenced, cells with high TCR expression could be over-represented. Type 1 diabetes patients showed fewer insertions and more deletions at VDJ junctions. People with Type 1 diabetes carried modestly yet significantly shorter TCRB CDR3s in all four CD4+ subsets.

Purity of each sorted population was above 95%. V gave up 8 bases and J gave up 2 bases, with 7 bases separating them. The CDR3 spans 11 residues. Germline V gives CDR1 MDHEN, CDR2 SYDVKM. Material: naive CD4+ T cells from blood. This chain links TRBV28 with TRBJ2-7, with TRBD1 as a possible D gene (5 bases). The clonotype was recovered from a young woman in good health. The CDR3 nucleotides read TGTGCCAGCCAAGGGGCCTACGAGCAGTACGTC. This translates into CASQGAYEQYV.